Shown below are 10 T cell receptor beta chains from a single sample sequenced in a study of identical twins. MiXCR, applied by TCRdb to the 5' RACE reads, yields one record per CDR3 protein. The sample lists approximately 490,000 distinct CDR3 sequences, about 20% occurring once. The sample also formed part of further work on yellow fever vaccine responses in identical twins.

Sequencing was done on a sample of CD4+ T cells sorted from blood. The source of these receptors is a woman under 30 in good health.

The chain recombines TRBV20-1 with TRBJ2-5; D is unresolved. Germline V gene lookup returns CDR1 DFQATT and CDR2 SNEGSKA (reference sequence). This CDR3 region has 14 residues. Trimming removed 3 bases at V and 0 bases at J, with 11 bases between. In DNA, the CDR3 is TGCAGTGCTAGGACACCCCACAACCAAGAGACCCAGTACTTC. It codes for CSARTPHNQETQYF.

The chain joins TRBV5-1 to TRBJ2-3; D uncertain. The CDR3 contains 15 residues. Trimming took 0 bases from V and 0 from J, leaving 8 bases between them. Germline V lookup: CDR1 SGHRS, CDR2 YFSETQ. The CDR3 loop is CASSLEGESTDTQYF. For the CDR3, the DNA is TGCGCCAGCAGCTTGGAGGGCGAGAGCACAGATACGCAGTATTTT.

This clonotype was detected a few times. V gene TRBV15 combines with J gene TRBJ2-2; 10 nucleotides line up with TRBD1. V dropped 5 bases and J dropped 6; count of bases not matched to a gene: 6. Germline assignment: CDR1 LNHNV and CDR2 YYDKDF (reference sequence). The CDR3 is 15 residues long. CDR3 nucleotide sequence: TGTGCCACCAGCGACGGGGGACAGGGGTCCGGGGAGCTGTTTTTT. Protein product: CATSDGGQGSGELFF.

This clonotype was counted between two and nine times. The gene calls are TRBV27 and TRBJ2-3; D perhaps matches TRBD2 (6 bases). This CDR3 region has 16 residues. The V end lost 6 bases, the J end lost 6 bases, and 22 bases lay between the germline ends. Germline values: CDR1 MNHEY, CDR2 SMNVEV (reference sequence). The CDR3 sequence is CASRVHGGNPRDTQYF. The DNA for the CDR3 is TGTGCCAGCAGAGTACACGGGGGAAACCCCAGGGATACGCAGTATTTT.

V usage is TRBV6-1 and J usage is TRBJ2-3, with D maybe TRBD2 (5 bases). The CDR3 spans 14 residues. Germline values: CDR1 MNHNS, CDR2 SASEGT. Deletions cut 6 bases from V and 2 bases from J, with 12 bases between. The CDR3 region is CASRQADFTDTQYF. The CDR3 nucleotides read TGTGCCAGCAGACAAGCGGATTTCACAGATACGCAGTATTTT.

The CDR3 DNA reads as TGTGCCAGCAGCTTATTTGAGACAGGGAGCCAGCCCCAGCATTTT. It specifies CASSLFETGSQPQHF. This rearrangement joins TRBV7-2 to TRBJ1-5, with 7 bases aligning to TRBD1. CDR1 and CDR2 (germline): SGHTA, FQGNSA. After removal of 2 bases from V and 7 bases from J, the junction contained 8 bases not matched to a gene. This CDR3 is 15 amino acids long.

The chain recombines TRBV29-1 with TRBJ1-5; D is perhaps TRBD1 (6 bases). Trimming took 7 bases from V and 5 from J, leaving 12 bases between them. CDR1 and CDR2 from the germline V gene are SQVTM and ANQGSEA. The CDR3 totals 12 residues. CDR3: CSAKEGDQPQHF. The CDR3 DNA follows: TGCAGCGCCAAGGAGGGGGATCAGCCCCAGCATTTT.

This clonotype was observed a few times. The chain recombines TRBV12-3 or TRBV12-4 with TRBJ2-1; TRBD2 agrees at 7 bases. The CDR3 has 14 amino acids. V gave up 10 bases and J gave up 6 bases; unmatched junction bases: 12. The CDR3 protein is CATNTLGLPNEQFF. CDR3 nucleotide sequence: TGTGCCACCAACACCCTGGGACTACCCAATGAGCAGTTCTTC.

The sample holds a few counts of this clonotype. The chain links TRBV5-5 to TRBJ2-5; perhaps TRBD2 as D (6 bases). The germline CDR1 and CDR2 sequences are SGHKS and YYEKEE (reference sequence). The CDR3 extends over 15 amino acids. V was cut by 4 bases and J by 1 base, with 14 bases left in between. The CDR3 nucleotides are TGTGCCAGCAGCGGAGGGCCCGAAACCCAAGAGACCCAGTACTTC. Amino acid sequence: CASSGGPETQETQYF.

This clonotype appeared a few times. J is TRBJ2-3 and V is TRBV12-3 or TRBV12-4, with D perhaps matching TRBD1 or TRBD2 (5 bases each). V was clipped by 3 bases and J by 0 bases, with 10 bases between them. The CDR3 length is 15 residues. The CDR3 DNA is TGTGCCAGCAGTTTCCTCGGGGCTAGCACAGATACGCAGTATTTT. Its protein product is CASSFLGASTDTQYF.